This entry lists 25 T cell receptor beta chains sequenced from one sample in a study of blood T cell repertoires in COVID-19. The assay was immunoSEQ multiplex PCR, and TCRdb's table has in-frame clones only and misses some. The sample records 120,000 or so clones, approximately 90% being singletons. Material for sequencing was peripheral blood. These receptors were obtained from a human donor in a cohort sampled during active COVID-19.

The V call is TRBV6-5, the J call TRBJ1-1; D is unresolved. This CDR3 comprises 15 residues. The germline V gene encodes CDR1 MNHEY and CDR2 SVGAGI. Trimming stripped 0 bases from V and 10 bases from J, with 18 bases between. The CDR3 here is CASSYSRGSELGAFF. The CDR3 DNA is TGTGCCAGCAGTTACTCCAGAGGGTCCGAACTAGGAGCTTTCTTT.

The CDR3 DNA is TGTGCCTGGAGTGGGACAGGGGCCATCGAGCAGTACTTC. It translates to CAWSGTGAIEQYF. V is TRBV30 and J is TRBJ2-7; 9 bases are shared with TRBD1. Germline-derived CDR1 and CDR2 are GTSNPN and SVGIG (reference sequence). CDR3 length: 13 amino acids. J was trimmed by 6 bases and V by 1 base; bases with no gene match: 4.

V usage is TRBV27 and J usage is TRBJ2-7, with 7 bases identical to TRBD2. Per the germline V gene, CDR1 is MNHEY and CDR2 is SMNVEV (reference sequence). This CDR3 has 13 amino acids. V shed 9 bases, J shed 4 bases, and the junction held 9 bases outside the gene matches. CDR3 sequence: CASGGGPMYEQYF. The CDR3 DNA reads as TGTGCCAGTGGGGGAGGGCCTATGTACGAGCAGTACTTC.

This clone was recorded once. The chain links TRBV15 to TRBJ2-5; 7 bases map to TRBD1. The CDR3 length is 16 residues. Trimming at V came to 1 base and at J to 5 bases, leaving 10 bases not matched to a gene. Germline lookup yields CDR1 LNHNV and CDR2 YYDKDF (reference sequence). The CDR3 sequence is CATSRVGQVVRETQYF. The DNA of the CDR3 is TGTGCCACCAGCAGAGTCGGACAGGTCGTCCGGGAGACCCAGTACTTC.

The rearrangement links TRBV20-1 to TRBJ1-2; no clear D. This CDR3 region has 15 residues. Germline V gives CDR1 DFQATT, CDR2 SNEGSKA (reference sequence). Trimming removed 3 bases from V and 4 bases from J, with 18 bases in between. The CDR3 coding sequence is TGCAGTGCTAGTCCACAGCCCGCCGGAATCTATGGCTACACCTTC. The encoded protein is CSASPQPAGIYGYTF.

The chain joins TRBV6-5 to TRBJ1-1; TRBD1 aligns across 9 bases. The CDR3 has 15 amino acids. The J segment lost 5 bases and the V segment lost 3 bases, leaving 7 bases of the junction unmatched. CDR1 and CDR2 from the germline V gene are MNHEY and SVGAGI. The CDR3 DNA is TGTGCCAGCAGTTATGGGGACAGGGATCGGACTGAAGCTTTCTTT. It encodes CASSYGDRDRTEAFF.

The V gene is TRBV19, the J gene TRBJ2-7; D might be TRBD1 (6 bases). The CDR3 extends over 13 amino acids. Trimming took off 8 bases at V and 4 bases at J, with 15 bases between the two ends. CDR1 is LNHDA and CDR2 is SQIVND in the germline V gene (reference sequence). CDR3 DNA sequence: TGTGCCAGTTCCGGACAGTCTCATTACGAGCAGTACTTC. This sequence encodes CASSGQSHYEQYF.

V usage is TRBV3-1 (or the pseudogene TRBV3-2) and J usage is TRBJ2-1; possible D gene TRBD2, 6 bases. Germline CDR1 is LGHDT and CDR2 is YNNKEL (reference sequence). Between the trimmed V and J ends, which lost 2 bases and 7 bases, there was a span of 9 bases. CDR3 length: 13 residues. CDR3 DNA sequence: TGTGCCAGCAGCCAATACCTAGCGAATGAGCAGTTCTTC. Translating it yields CASSQYLANEQFF.

This chain's CDR3 is CASSLARMTGQNSPLHF. CDR3 sequence (DNA): TGTGCCAGCAGCTTAGCGCGCATGACAGGGCAGAATTCACCCCTCCACTTT. The chain is built from TRBV7-8 and TRBJ1-6, with 7 positions matching TRBD1. Losses at the gene ends were 0 bases for V and 7 bases for J; bases not matched to a gene: 9. Germline V gene sequence: CDR1 SGHVS, CDR2 FQNEAQ. The CDR3 loop spans 17 amino acids.

In this sample, this clone turned up a few times. The chain links TRBV4-1 to TRBJ1-5, with D uncertain. Trimming cost V 0 bases and J 9 bases, with 9 bases left between them. CDR1 is MGHRA, CDR2 YSYEKL, per germline. This CDR3 spans 13 amino acids. CDR3 sequence reads: CASSQDRGSPQHF. The CDR3 DNA reads TGCGCCAGCAGCCAAGATCGCGGTTCGCCCCAGCATTTT.

The rearrangement joins TRBV30 to TRBJ1-2, with TRBD1 matching over 7 bases. Germline V gene data show CDR1 as GTSNPN and CDR2 as SVGIG (reference sequence). CDR3 length: 14 amino acids. With 3 bases clipped from V and 8 bases from J, the junction kept 12 bases outside the gene matches. DNA for the CDR3: TGTGCCTGGAGGCGACAGGGCTCAGATCGGGGCTACACCTTC. Amino acid sequence: CAWRRQGSDRGYTF.

This clone was observed a single time. The chain couples TRBV5-8 to TRBJ1-2; 7 bases line up with TRBD1. Trimming removed 7 bases from V and 6 bases from J; junction bases left unmatched: 9. CDR1 SGHTS and CDR2 YDEGEE come from the germline V gene. The CDR3 contains 13 residues. Written as DNA, the CDR3 is TGTGCCAGCCCGTCAGGGGGAGTGGATGGCTACACCTTC. Encoded protein: CASPSGGVDGYTF.

J is TRBJ1-6 and V is TRBV7-2; D is unresolved. In germline, CDR1 is SGHTA, CDR2 FQGNSA. The germline V and J ends were trimmed by 6 bases and 2 bases, with 14 bases remaining between them. This CDR3 is built from 16 residues. The CDR3 loop is CASRPPGFPYNSPLHF. CDR3 sequence (DNA): TGTGCCAGCAGGCCTCCCGGGTTTCCCTATAATTCACCCCTCCACTTT. Full variable domain (outside the CDR3, taken from reference TRBV7-2 and TRBJ1-6): GAGVSQSPSNKVTEKGKDVELRCDPISGHTALYWYRQSLGQGLEFLIYFQGNSAPDKSGLPSDRFSAERTGGSVSTLTIQRTQQEDSAVYLCASRPPGFPYNSPLHFGNGTRLTVT.

The chain carries TRBV7-8 and TRBJ1-3; 9 bases match TRBD1. Per the germline V gene, CDR1 is SGHVS and CDR2 is FQNEAQ. The CDR3 is 16 residues long. V lost 5 bases to trimming and J lost 5 bases; unmatched junction nucleotides: 10. CDR3 nucleotide sequence: TGTGCCAGCAGCACCCATTCCGGGACAGGGAGAAACACCATATATTTT. Encoded protein: CASSTHSGTGRNTIYF.

The chain recombines TRBV5-1 with TRBJ2-1; TRBD2 matches at 7 bases. Trimming took 3 bases from V and 8 from J; bases not matched to a gene: 11. Germline V gene lookup returns CDR1 SGHRS and CDR2 YFSETQ. This CDR3 region has 15 residues. The CDR3 DNA reads as TGCGCCAGCAGCTGGCAGACTAGCAGCAGCGATGAGCAGTTCTTC. Amino acid sequence: CASSWQTSSSDEQFF.

V gene TRBV7-9 combines with J gene TRBJ2-7; 8 bases line up with TRBD1. The V gene end was trimmed by 5 bases and the J gene end by 4 bases; junction bases not matched to a gene: 10. This CDR3 contains 15 residues. Germline loops: CDR1 SEHNR, CDR2 FQNEAQ (reference sequence). The CDR3 here is CASSPGQGAGYEQYF. CDR3 in DNA: TGTGCCAGCAGCCCCGGGCAGGGGGCGGGGTACGAGCAGTACTTC. Full variable domain (remainder filled in from reference TRBV7-9 and TRBJ2-7): DTGVSQNPRHKITKRGQNVTFRCDPISEHNRLYWYRQTLGQGPEFLTYFQNEAQLEKSRLLSDRFSAERPKGSFSTLEIQRTEQGDSAMYLCASSPGQGAGYEQYFGPGTRLTVT.

The J gene is TRBJ2-7, the V gene TRBV11-2; 7 bases align to TRBD2. J was trimmed by 3 bases and V by 0 bases; bases with no gene match: 5. This CDR3 comprises 15 residues. The germline CDR1 and CDR2 sequences are SGHAT and FQNNGV. The CDR3 DNA sequence: TGTGCCAGCAGCTTAGAACCAGCGGGACTCTACGAGCAGTACTTC. It codes for CASSLEPAGLYEQYF.

This sequence joins TRBV2 and TRBJ2-7; TRBD2 matches 9 bases. V was pared by 4 bases and J by 5 bases, with 6 bases of the junction left unmatched. CDR3 length equals 14 residues. Germline V lookup: CDR1 SNHLY, CDR2 FYNNEI. The CDR3 loop is CASSVEGLANEQYF. The DNA of the CDR3 is TGTGCCAGCAGTGTAGAGGGACTAGCTAACGAGCAGTACTTC.

This clone occurred once. J is TRBJ2-3 and V is TRBV7-6, with a weak D call TRBD2 (6 bases). Germline V gene sequence: CDR1 SGHVS, CDR2 FNYEAQ. This CDR3 spans 16 amino acids. V was clipped by 4 bases and J by 2 bases, with 16 bases between them. The DNA for the CDR3 is TGTGCCAGCAGCTCCCTGGGAGGCGGGACCACAGATACGCAGTATTTT. Protein: CASSSLGGGTTDTQYF.

This rearrangement joins TRBV5-1 to TRBJ1-1, with 12 bases matching TRBD1. The CDR3 has 14 residues. With 4 bases clipped from V and 7 bases from J, the junction kept 5 bases outside the gene matches. CDR1 and CDR2 from the germline V gene are SGHRS and YFSETQ. The CDR3 is CASSTGQGAVEAFF. CDR3 nucleotides: TGCGCCAGCAGCACGGGACAGGGGGCGGTTGAAGCTTTCTTT.

This rearrangement joins TRBV29-1 to TRBJ2-7; no definite D call. CDR1 and CDR2 from the germline V gene are SQVTM and ANQGSEA. The V gene lost 6 bases and the J gene lost 6 bases, with 21 bases spanning the gap. The CDR3 has 14 amino acids. The CDR3 loop reads CSVGLRPGSGEQYF. CDR3 nucleotide sequence: TGCAGCGTCGGCCTTAGACCGGGTTCGGGCGAGCAGTACTTC.

This chain links TRBV7-2 with TRBJ2-1, with 15 bases that match TRBD2. Germline CDR1 SGHTA, CDR2 FQGNSA. The junction had 9 bases not matched to a gene; V was cut back by 5 bases and J by 7 bases. CDR3 length: 17 residues. As DNA, the CDR3 is TGTGCCAGCAGCGCCCGGACTAGCGGGGGGGCAGGGAATGAGCAGTTCTTC. Its translation: CASSARTSGGAGNEQFF.

This sequence joins TRBV7-6 and TRBJ1-1; possibly TRBD1 for D (6 bases). Trimming took off 1 base at V and 0 bases at J, with 15 bases between the two ends. The CDR3 loop spans 17 amino acids. Germline lookup yields CDR1 SGHVS and CDR2 FNYEAQ. DNA of the CDR3: TGTGCCAGCAGCTTAGGCCCAGGGGCTGGAATGAACACTGAAGCTTTCTTT. Translated: CASSLGPGAGMNTEAFF.

A single count supports this clone. The DNA of the CDR3 is TGTGCCAGCAGTCGGACAGGCTCCCAGGAGCAGTACTTC. This gives the protein CASSRTGSQEQYF. This chain links TRBV6-2 or TRBV6-3 with TRBJ2-7; 7 bases agree with TRBD1. V trimming: 5 bases; J trimming: 7 bases; junction bases outside the gene matches: 8. This CDR3 has 13 residues. The germline gives CDR1 MNHEY, CDR2 SVGEGT.

The V gene is TRBV3-1 (or the pseudogene TRBV3-2), the J gene TRBJ2-7; D gene unclear. With 0 bases removed from V and 3 bases from J, the gap between germline ends came to 15 bases. Germline loops: CDR1 LGHDT, CDR2 YNNKEL (reference sequence). The length of the CDR3 is 16 residues. CDR3 sequence: CASSQDWASPFYEQYF. Written as DNA, the CDR3 is TGTGCCAGCAGCCAAGATTGGGCCTCCCCTTTCTACGAGCAGTACTTC.